Listed below are T cell receptor beta chains from one sample, sequenced in a study of graft-versus-host responses after intestinal transplantation. This table comes from immunoSEQ multiplex PCR, and its TCRdb copy is limited to in-frame clones, with some not included. The sample includes around 20,000 clones, over 75% of them seen just once. The sample consisted of PBMCs, taken around 350 days after transplant. The receptors were sampled from a human patient who received an intestinal transplant, so some T cells may come from the graft donor. The CDR3 runs from the conserved cysteine through the conserved F or W. D genes are given only for firm matches. Expanded clones are given a class, and other clones once, few, many or no size at all.

TRBV29-1	TRBJ1-3	once	NA	TGCAGCGTTGAATCAGGCTCTGGAAACACCATATATTTT	CSVESGSGNTIYF
TRBV11-1	TRBJ2-1	NA	TRBD1	TGTGCCAGCAGCTTAGGGACAGGGGTAATAGAGCAGTTCTTC	CASSLGTGVIEQFF
TRBV2	TRBJ1-1	NA	TRBD1	TGTGCCACTGGGGACAGGTACACTGAAGCTTTCTTT	CATGDRYTEAFF
TRBV2	TRBJ1-1	NA	NA	TGTGCCAGCAGTCTCCGGACAGATGAAGCTTTCTTT	CASSLRTDEAFF
TRBV29-1	TRBJ1-2	few	NA	TGCAGCGTTGGAACGAACATCAACATACGCTACACCTTC	CSVGTNINIRYTF
TRBV5-1	TRBJ1-1	NA	NA	TGCGCCAGCACAGGGAACACTGAAGCTTTCTTT	CASTGNTEAFF
TRBV6-1	TRBJ1-5	NA	NA	TGTGCCAGCAGTGGGAAGCCTAGGGGGGCGGCAAATCAGCCCCAGCATTTT	CASSGKPRGAANQPQHF
TRBV7-2	TRBJ1-2	NA	NA	TGTGCCAGCAGCTTATTGACTGGAGGATCTGGCTACACCTTC	CASSLLTGGSGYTF
TRBV2	TRBJ1-5	NA	TRBD1	TGTGCCAGCAGTTCTCGACAGGGCTATCAGCCCCAGCATTTT	CASSSRQGYQPQHF
TRBV25-1	TRBJ2-7	NA	TRBD1	TGTGCCAGCAGTTTCACAGGGGGTGCGTACGAGCAGTACTTC	CASSFTGGAYEQYF
TRBV7-6	TRBJ2-7	NA	NA	TGTGCCAGCAGCCCAGGGGACGAGCAGTACTTC	CASSPGDEQYF
TRBV2	TRBJ2-7	NA	TRBD1	TGTGCCAGCAGTGGGCAGGACAGGGACCCCTACGAGCAGTACTTC	CASSGQDRDPYEQYF
TRBV14	TRBJ2-1	NA	NA	TGTGCCAGCAGCCACCAAACCCCCGGCGATGAGCAGTTCTTC	CASSHQTPGDEQFF
TRBV29-1	TRBJ1-1	NA	NA	TGCAGCGTTGGGGGCGGGGGTGTGAGGGCTTTCTTT	CSVGGGGVRAFF
TRBV29-1	TRBJ2-2	NA	NA	TGCAGCGTTAGGCCCGGCCGAGGGGAGCTGTTTTTT	CSVRPGRGELFF
TRBV18	TRBJ1-1	NA	TRBD1	TGTGCCAGCTCACCAGGACAGGGACCACTGAACACTGAAGCTTTCTTT	CASSPGQGPLNTEAFF
TRBV6-9	TRBJ1-3	few	NA	TGTGCCAGCAGTTATAACTCTGGAAACACCATATATTTT	CASSYNSGNTIYF
TRBV9	TRBJ2-7	NA	NA	TGTGCCAGCAGCGTAGACGGCTACTCCACCTACGAGCAGTACTTC	CASSVDGYSTYEQYF
TRBV29-1	TRBJ2-7	NA	NA	TGCAGCGTGGGGAGCGGGCTGTCCTACGAGCAGTACTTC	CSVGSGLSYEQYF
TRBV7-3	TRBJ1-1	NA	NA	TGTGCCAGCAGCTTATCCGGGAACACTGAAGCTTTCTTT	CASSLSGNTEAFF
TRBV6-6	TRBJ2-7	NA	NA	TGTGCCAGCCGGGACACGGTATACGAGCAGTACTTC	CASRDTVYEQYF
TRBV19	TRBJ2-1	NA	NA	TGTGCCAGTAGTATTCCAGCGGAAGAGCAGTTCTTC	CASSIPAEEQFF
TRBV6-5	TRBJ2-2	NA	NA	TGTGCCAGCAGTTCGCAGGGTTGGGGCACCGGGGAGCTGTTTTTT	CASSSQGWGTGELFF
TRBV6-5	TRBJ2-5	once	NA	TGTGCCAGCGGCCAAGAGACCCAGTACTTC	CASGQETQYF